In this sample, the clone carrying this TCR beta chain turned up many times. The germline gives CDR1 SQVTM, CDR2 ANQGSEA. This CDR3 contains 15 residues. V shed 0 bases and J 3 bases; nucleotides not matched to a gene: 6. Amplification yielded TCR beta CDR3 regions, with RNA transcripts as the source. Using the HTBI primer set, a first-round RT-PCR was run on the TCR CDR3. TCRdb processed the multiplex PCR reads anew with MiXCR; each CDR3 protein has one entry. Of roughly 840,000 distinct CDR3 sequences in the sample, about two fifths are singletons; the top ten hold approximately 8.7%. The record originates from a study of T cells in Graves' hyperthyroidism and ophthalmopathy.

Sample: blood. The V gene is TRBV29-1, the J gene TRBJ2-7; the match to TRBD2 covers 9 bases. The clonotype was recovered from a young man with Graves' hyperthyroidism. The CDR3 DNA is TGCAGCGTTGAAGAGCAAGCGGGAGGAGTCTACGAGCAGTACTTC. This codes for CSVEEQAGGVYEQYF.